One TCR beta chain is described in this entry. These data belong to a study of blood T cell repertoires in COVID-19. Looking at the study overall: Some COVID-19 samples were acute and others convalescent; all came from the United States, Italy and Spain.

Sequencing used immunoSEQ multiplex PCR; TCRdb keeps in-frame clones, though not all of them. The sample includes some 200,000 clones, around 84% seen only once; the top ten take about 2.6%. Germline V gives CDR1 GTSNPN, CDR2 SVGIG (reference sequence). Trimming stripped 3 bases from V and 1 base from J, with 10 bases between. The CDR3 consists of 14 residues. The clonotype originates from a middle-aged man with active or convalescent COVID-19. The sample taken for sequencing was peripheral blood. The chain couples TRBV30 to TRBJ1-3; D perhaps matches TRBD1 (6 bases). The CDR3 protein is CAWRGHGSGNTIYF. Here the CDR3 DNA reads TGTGCCTGGAGGGGACATGGGTCTGGAAACACCATATATTTT.